This passage covers 24 T cell receptor beta chains from one sample sequenced in a study of T cell changes during pregnancy in multiple sclerosis. Generated by immunoSEQ multiplex PCR, the TCRdb table keeps only in-frame clones and is missing some. The sample lists approximately 43,000 clones, just under 95% occurring once. The specimen was CD8+ T cells from peripheral blood mononuclear cells, collected after pregnancy. All receptors derive from a female donor with multiple sclerosis, enrolled in a pregnancy study.

The chain has TRBV5-4 and TRBJ2-5, with D tentatively TRBD2 (6 bases). Trimming removed 3 bases from V and 3 bases from J, with 12 bases in between. Germline assignment: CDR1 SGHNT and CDR2 YYREEE (reference sequence). The CDR3 totals 14 residues. The CDR3 coding sequence is TGTGCCAGCAGCTATCGGGACTTGAAAGAGACCCAGTACTTC. Translating it yields CASSYRDLKETQYF.

V is TRBV18 and J is TRBJ2-1; TRBD2 matches 7 bases. The junction had 4 bases not matched to a gene; V was cut back by 3 bases and J by 5 bases. Germline V gene data show CDR1 as KGHSH and CDR2 as LQKENI. There are 14 residues in the CDR3. The CDR3 DNA reads TGTGCCAGCTCACCTTCCGGGACTAACAATGAGCAGTTCTTC. This encodes CASSPSGTNNEQFF.

The V call is TRBV5-4, the J call TRBJ1-2; 8 nucleotides line up with TRBD1. CDR1 is SGHNT, CDR2 YYREEE, per germline (reference sequence). Germline trimming cut 4 bases from V and 6 bases from J; bases unmatched to any gene: 5. This CDR3 spans 13 amino acids. In DNA, the CDR3 is TGTGCCAGCAGCCTGCAGGGGGCGGATGGCTACACCTTC. Translating it yields CASSLQGADGYTF.

This clone occurred once. The chain recombines TRBV18 with TRBJ1-2; D is possibly TRBD1 (6 bases). CDR1 and CDR2 (germline): KGHSH, LQKENI. Trimming shortened V by 3 bases and J by 0 bases, and 17 bases separated the two germline ends. The CDR3 is made up of 17 amino acids. The CDR3 sequence: CASSPWTEPIANYGYTF. The CDR3 DNA reads TGTGCCAGCTCACCTTGGACAGAACCAATAGCTAACTATGGCTACACCTTC.

The chain employs TRBV30 and TRBJ1-1; D uncertain. CDR1 is GTSNPN, CDR2 SVGIG, per germline (reference sequence). Trimming shortened V by 2 bases and J by 7 bases, and 5 bases separated the two germline ends. This CDR3 region has 10 residues. CDR3 residues: CAWSSGEAFF. The CDR3 DNA reads TGTGCCTGGAGTAGCGGTGAAGCTTTCTTT.

The chain links TRBV7-2 to TRBJ1-4; D is ambiguous. In germline, CDR1 is SGHTA, CDR2 FQGNSA. This CDR3 has 15 residues. V was clipped by 5 bases and J by 0 bases, with 10 bases between them. CDR3 in DNA: TGTGCCAGCAGCCGGTTTCAATCAACTAATGAAAAACTGTTTTTT. Protein sequence: CASSRFQSTNEKLFF. The variable domain in full, with the rest retrieved from reference TRBV7-2 and TRBJ1-4, is GAGVSQSPSNKVTEKGKDVELRCDPISGHTALYWYRQSLGQGLEFLIYFQGNSAPDKSGLPSDRFSAERTGGSVSTLTIQRTQQEDSAVYLCASSRFQSTNEKLFFGSGTQLSVL.

This clone was observed a single time. The V call is TRBV7-8, the J call TRBJ1-1; the match to TRBD1 covers 12 bases. The CDR3 consists of 17 residues. Germline V gives CDR1 SGHVS, CDR2 FQNEAQ. V trimming: 5 bases; J trimming: 3 bases; junction bases outside the gene matches: 10. The CDR3 bases are TGTGCCAGCAGCCCGGGGACAGGGGGCATTGAGGACACTGAAGCTTTCTTT. This encodes CASSPGTGGIEDTEAFF.

The rearrangement links TRBV28 to TRBJ2-1, with D possibly being TRBD1 (5 bases). Germline V lookup: CDR1 MDHEN, CDR2 SYDVKM. The V end was cut by 4 bases, the J end by 9 bases, with 25 bases between. The CDR3 consists of 17 residues. CDR3 protein: CASSSIPTVKELGEQFF. The CDR3 DNA reads TGTGCCAGCAGTTCCATCCCGACAGTAAAAGAGTTGGGTGAGCAGTTCTTC.

The genes are TRBV5-1 and TRBJ2-3; TRBD2 matches 7 bases. The germline V gene has CDR1 SGHRS and CDR2 YFSETQ. CDR3 length equals 16 residues. The V gene end was trimmed by 2 bases and the J gene end by 2 bases; junction bases not matched to a gene: 8. The CDR3 DNA follows: TGCGCCAGCAGCTTCATTAGCGGGCCGGCCACAGATACGCAGTATTTT. It specifies CASSFISGPATDTQYF.

The chain links TRBV28 to TRBJ1-1; D gene ambiguous. The ends were cut back, 8 bases at V and 6 bases at J, with 16 bases in the middle. Germline V lookup: CDR1 MDHEN, CDR2 SYDVKM. CDR3 length: 13 residues. CDR3 region: CASLVMNRAEAFF. CDR3 DNA: TGTGCCAGCCTAGTCATGAATCGGGCTGAAGCTTTCTTT.

The CDR3, as DNA: TGTGCCAGTAGTATAGTGACTAGCGGGGGAGAAAACACCGGGGAGCTGTTTTTT. It specifies CASSIVTSGGENTGELFF. This sequence joins TRBV19 and TRBJ2-2; TRBD2 matches at 12 bases. The V gene's germline CDR1 is LNHDA and CDR2 SQIVND (reference sequence). The CDR3 covers 18 residues. With 1 base clipped from V and 2 bases from J, the junction kept 5 bases outside the gene matches.

The chain links TRBV14 to TRBJ1-1, with 7 bases lining up with TRBD1. Germline values: CDR1 SGHDN, CDR2 FVKESK. CDR3 length: 15 residues. Trimming cost V 4 bases and J 4 bases; bases outside gene matches: 9. The CDR3 DNA reads TGTGCCAGCAGCCCTGACTCCCACAGGGGCACTGAAGCTTTCTTT. The encoded protein is CASSPDSHRGTEAFF.

The rearrangement links TRBV19 to TRBJ1-5; tentatively, D is TRBD1 (5 bases). The CDR3 is made up of 18 amino acids. Germline V gene lookup returns CDR1 LNHDA and CDR2 SQIVND (reference sequence). Trimming left V 8 bases short and J 3 bases short, with 26 bases between. CDR3 residues: CASGKVAREDRNNQPQHF. Here the CDR3 DNA reads TGTGCCAGTGGGAAAGTGGCCAGGGAGGATAGAAACAATCAGCCCCAGCATTTT.

DNA of the CDR3: TGCGCCAGCAGCCAGAAATGGCAGGGGGCTGCGAACACCGGGGAGCTGTTTTTT. Amino acid sequence: CASSQKWQGAANTGELFF. The chain couples TRBV4-3 to TRBJ2-2; 8 bases are a match to TRBD1. V was pared by 3 bases and J by 0 bases, with 9 bases of the junction left unmatched. CDR1 and CDR2 from the germline V gene are LGHNA and YSLEER. This CDR3 contains 18 residues.

The V call is TRBV4-1, the J call TRBJ2-1; 9 bases are a match to TRBD2. V was pared by 0 bases and J by 6 bases, with 6 bases of the junction left unmatched. CDR3 length equals 16 residues. In germline, CDR1 is MGHRA, CDR2 YSYEKL. The CDR3 nucleotides read TGCGCCAGCAGCCAAGAAAGTAGCGGGGGACTCAATGAGCAGTTCTTC. Amino acids: CASSQESSGGLNEQFF.

J is TRBJ1-1 and V is TRBV9; 12 bases align to TRBD1. Germline trimming cut 0 bases from V and 5 bases from J; bases unmatched to any gene: 8. This CDR3 is 17 amino acids long. Looked up from germline, CDR1 is SGDLS and CDR2 is YYNGEE. The CDR3 loop is CASSVGDRGLRGTEAFF. The CDR3, as DNA: TGTGCCAGCAGCGTAGGGGACAGGGGGCTAAGAGGGACTGAAGCTTTCTTT. Based on the CDR3 plus reference TRBV9 and TRBJ1-1, the full variable domain is DSGVTQTPKHLITATGQRVTLRCSPRSGDLSVYWYQQSLDQGLQFLIQYYNGEERAKGNILERFSAQQFPDLHSELNLSSLELGDSALYFCASSVGDRGLRGTEAFFGQGTRLTVV.

This rearrangement joins TRBV15 to TRBJ2-1; 8 bases align to TRBD2. This CDR3 contains 15 residues. The V gene end was trimmed by 2 bases and the J gene end by 4 bases; junction bases not matched to a gene: 4. In germline, CDR1 is LNHNV, CDR2 YYDKDF (reference sequence). The CDR3 is CATSRTSGVYNEQFF. DNA of the CDR3: TGTGCCACCAGCAGAACTAGCGGAGTTTACAATGAGCAGTTCTTC.

The chain joins TRBV5-5 to TRBJ1-2; TRBD1 aligns across 7 bases. Germline values: CDR1 SGHKS, CDR2 YYEKEE (reference sequence). The CDR3 sequence is 15 residues long. Trimming cost V 4 bases and J 0 bases; bases outside gene matches: 6. The CDR3 loop reads CASSNGTATNYGYTF. The DNA for the CDR3 is TGTGCCAGCAGCAATGGGACAGCTACTAACTATGGCTACACCTTC.

V usage is TRBV5-1 and J usage is TRBJ2-1; 8 bases match TRBD2. The V and J ends lost 0 bases and 4 bases, in that order; junction bases with no gene match: 9. This CDR3 has 17 residues. The germline CDR1 and CDR2 sequences are SGHRS and YFSETQ. The DNA of the CDR3 is TGCGCCAGCAGCTTGGTTTCTCCGGGAGGGAATTACAATGAGCAGTTCTTC. Protein: CASSLVSPGGNYNEQFF.

The V gene is TRBV27, the J gene TRBJ2-3, with 16 nucleotides matching TRBD2. The CDR3 length is 20 residues. Germline CDR1 reads MNHEY; CDR2 reads SMNVEV (reference sequence). V shed 3 bases, J shed 0 bases, and the junction held 9 bases outside the gene matches. CDR3 in DNA: TGTGCCAGCAGTTTTGGGGGACTAGCGGGAGGGGAGGGGAGCACAGATACGCAGTATTTT. As protein: CASSFGGLAGGEGSTDTQYF.

This sequence joins TRBV19 and TRBJ2-7, with D maybe TRBD1 (6 bases). Trimming removed 1 base at V and 8 bases at J, with 30 bases between. Germline-derived CDR1 and CDR2 are LNHDA and SQIVND (reference sequence). There are 19 residues in the CDR3. The CDR3 nucleotides read TGTGCCAGTAGTATAGTAACAGGGAAAGATCCGTACGTCCAACGCCAGCAGTACTTC. It encodes CASSIVTGKDPYVQRQQYF.

V and J are TRBV7-9 and TRBJ1-2; 11 bases map to TRBD1. With V trimmed by 2 bases and J by 8 bases, 4 bases remained unmatched. Germline values: CDR1 SEHNR, CDR2 FQNEAQ (reference sequence). This CDR3 has 14 residues. The CDR3: CASSLHRTGGGYTF. CDR3 nucleotide sequence: TGTGCCAGCAGCTTACACCGGACAGGGGGCGGCTACACCTTC.

The chain has TRBV19 and TRBJ2-7; no definite D call. Looked up from germline, CDR1 is LNHDA and CDR2 is SQIVND (reference sequence). Trimming shortened V by 6 bases and J by 2 bases, and 14 bases separated the two germline ends. The CDR3 consists of 14 residues. Written as DNA, the CDR3 is TGTGCCAGTAGCCTCGGTCTCGCCACCTACGAGCAGTACTTC. Translating gives CASSLGLATYEQYF.

The rearrangement links TRBV7-2 to TRBJ2-1; D might be TRBD1 (5 bases). This CDR3 comprises 15 residues. Germline V gene sequence: CDR1 SGHTA, CDR2 FQGNSA. V was shortened by 5 bases and J by 3 bases, with 14 bases between the two germline ends. This CDR3 reads CASSPGWGYYNEQFF. The CDR3 region has the DNA TGTGCCAGCAGCCCAGGCTGGGGCTACTACAATGAGCAGTTCTTC. The variable domain in full, completed from reference TRBV7-2 and TRBJ2-1, reads GAGVSQSPSNKVTEKGKDVELRCDPISGHTALYWYRQSLGQGLEFLIYFQGNSAPDKSGLPSDRFSAERTGGSVSTLTIQRTQQEDSAVYLCASSPGWGYYNEQFFGPGTRLTVL.